These 19 T cell receptor beta chains share one sample of origin, sequenced in a study of CD8+CD57+ T cells in acquired aplastic anemia. CDR3 and TCR beta VDJ profiling relied on a genomic DNA template. TCRdb reprocessed the reads with MiXCR, giving one entry per CDR3 protein. Among around 200,000 distinct CDR3 sequences listed, less than 50% were seen once. Selection for sequencing was limited to patients who had shown CD8+CD57+ cell expansion by flow cytometry. The source material was sorted CD4+, CD8+, or CD8+CD57+ T cells (not recorded which) from PBMCs. These receptor sequences come from a human donor with aplastic anemia.

The chain links TRBV20-1 to TRBJ1-3; D uncertain. V dropped 6 bases and J dropped 1 base, with 4 bases sitting between them. Germline CDR1 DFQATT, CDR2 SNEGSKA (reference sequence). CDR3 length: 11 residues. The CDR3 here is CSAQSGNTIYF. The DNA for the CDR3 is TGCAGTGCACAGTCTGGAAACACCATATATTTT.

The chain joins TRBV7-6 to TRBJ2-3; perhaps TRBD2 as D (7 bases). The CDR3 extends over 17 amino acids. Looked up from germline, CDR1 is SGHVS and CDR2 is FNYEAQ. V was shortened by 5 bases and J by 1 base, with 19 bases between the two germline ends. This CDR3 is CASSITGGEQGTDTQYF. The CDR3 coding sequence is TGTGCCAGCAGCATAACGGGGGGCGAACAAGGCACAGATACGCAGTATTTT.

The V and J genes are TRBV10-3 and TRBJ2-2, with TRBD2 matching over 9 bases. The CDR3 is 16 amino acids. Germline CDR1 ENHRY, CDR2 SYGVKD. With 11 bases clipped from V and 2 bases from J, the junction kept 12 bases outside the gene matches. CDR3: CAASRLAGLNTGELFF. Written as DNA, the CDR3 is TGTGCCGCGAGTAGGCTAGCGGGACTAAACACCGGGGAGCTGTTTTTT.

V is TRBV20-1 and J is TRBJ1-5; TRBD1 matches 8 bases. The CDR3 covers 14 residues. In germline, CDR1 is DFQATT, CDR2 SNEGSKA (reference sequence). J gave up 6 bases and V 0 bases, and 4 bases lay outside the gene matches. The CDR3 loop reads CSARDWTGSQPQHF. The CDR3 DNA follows: TGCAGTGCTAGAGATTGGACAGGGAGTCAGCCCCAGCATTTT.

V gene TRBV19 combines with J gene TRBJ1-2; TRBD1 aligns across 11 bases. V dropped 4 bases and J dropped 6; count of bases not matched to a gene: 7. The V gene's germline CDR1 is LNHDA and CDR2 SQIVND (reference sequence). The CDR3 has 15 residues. In DNA, the CDR3 is TGTGCCAGTAGTACGACAGGGACAGGGGGAGATGGCTACACCTTC. It specifies CASSTTGTGGDGYTF. The full variable domain, in which reference TRBV19 and TRBJ1-2 provide the parts outside the CDR3, is DGGITQSPKYLFRKEGQNVTLSCEQNLNHDAMYWYRQDPGQGLRLIYYSQIVNDFQKGDIAEGYSVSREKKESFPLTVTSAQKNPTAFYLCASSTTGTGGDGYTFGSGTRLTVV.

This clonotype has only one observation. The chain joins TRBV19 to TRBJ1-1, with TRBD1 as a possible D gene (5 bases). CDR3 length: 13 amino acids. V lost 6 bases, J lost 0 bases, and 8 bases lay in between. The germline V gene has CDR1 LNHDA and CDR2 SQIVND (reference sequence). The CDR3 region has the DNA TGTGCCAGTAGACAGGCTTTGAACACTGAAGCTTTCTTT. Translated, it gives CASRQALNTEAFF.

There are many counts of this clonotype. This chain connects TRBV5-8 to TRBJ2-7, with D possibly being TRBD2 (5 bases). This CDR3 region has 15 residues. V lost 3 bases and J 2 bases, leaving 15 bases between the germline ends. Germline lookup yields CDR1 SGHTS and CDR2 YDEGEE. The DNA of the CDR3 is TGTGCCAGCAGCTCCGGACTGGGTAACGCCTACGAGCAGTACTTC. Its translation is CASSSGLGNAYEQYF.

This clonotype was recorded at least ten times. This chain links TRBV25-1 with TRBJ1-6, with 7 bases lining up with TRBD1. The trim removed 7 bases at V and 6 bases at J, leaving 6 bases unmatched. Germline V gene lookup returns CDR1 MGHDK and CDR2 SYGVNS. The CDR3 is 14 amino acids. The CDR3 nucleotides are TGTGCCAGCACCGGGCAGGGGGGTAATTCACCCCTCCACTTT. Translation gives CASTGQGGNSPLHF.

The chain links TRBV2 to TRBJ2-7, with D maybe TRBD2 (5 bases). The CDR3 consists of 15 residues. V lost 0 bases and J 5 bases, leaving 14 bases between the germline ends. From germline, CDR1 is SNHLY and CDR2 FYNNEI. CDR3 DNA: TGTGCCAGCAGTGAAGCTAGCGCGAAAGTCCACGAGCAGTACTTC. This gives the protein CASSEASAKVHEQYF.

As for this clonotype: One end of the junction does not line up with germline, which may come from a read error. This chain links TRBV6-9 with TRBJ1-2; D perhaps matches TRBD1 (6 bases). Per germline, CDR1 MNHGY and CDR2 SVAAGI. This CDR3 comprises 15 residues. The DNA for the CDR3 is TGTGCCAGCAGTGATTCGAAGACAGGCCCCTATGGCTACACCTTC. Its translation is CASSDSKTGPYGYTF.

This sequence joins TRBV9 and TRBJ2-7, with 7 positions matching TRBD1. The V segment lost 0 bases and the J segment 7 bases; nucleotides outside the gene matches: 10. The CDR3 has 15 residues. CDR1 is SGDLS, CDR2 YYNGEE, per germline. CDR3 loop: CASSVGKGQWGEQYF. CDR3 nucleotide sequence: TGTGCCAGCAGCGTAGGGAAGGGACAGTGGGGGGAGCAGTACTTC.

V is TRBV27 and J is TRBJ2-6; 10 bases map to TRBD1. The CDR3 runs to 18 residues. With V trimmed by 5 bases and J by 1 base, 8 bases remained unmatched. Germline CDR1 reads MNHEY; CDR2 reads SMNVEV (reference sequence). CDR3 DNA sequence: TGTGCCAGCAGTCCCCGCGACAGGGGGCTATCTGGGGCCAACGTCCTGACTTTC. Its translation: CASSPRDRGLSGANVLTF.

This clonotype showed up many times. The conserved closing phenylalanine or tryptophan is absent in this CDR3, likely reflecting a read error. V usage is TRBV25-1 and J usage is TRBJ2-5, with D possibly matching TRBD1 (6 bases). Between the trimmed V and J ends, which lost 1 base and 5 bases, there was a span of 14 bases. Germline V gene sequence: CDR1 MGHDK, CDR2 SYGVNS. This CDR3 comprises 15 residues. This CDR3 is CASSELGGKVETQYS. The CDR3 nucleotides read TGTGCCAGCAGTGAATTAGGGGGTAAGGTCGAGACCCAGTACTCC.

This chain joins TRBV14 and TRBJ1-6, with TRBD1 matching over 7 bases. Germline V lookup: CDR1 SGHDN, CDR2 FVKESK. This CDR3 contains 18 residues. V shed 0 bases, J shed 3 bases, and the junction held 8 bases outside the gene matches. As DNA, the CDR3 is TGTGCCAGCAGCCAAGATAGGCGCGGGACAGTCTATAATTCACCCCTCCACTTT. Translation: CASSQDRRGTVYNSPLHF.

V usage is TRBV18 and J usage is TRBJ2-7; D is possibly TRBD1 or TRBD2 (6 bases each). The CDR3 spans 15 residues. The germline V gene has CDR1 KGHSH and CDR2 LQKENI. V dropped 6 bases and J dropped 3 bases, with 18 bases sitting between them. CDR3 loop: CASSADRTTYYEQYF. CDR3 coding DNA: TGTGCCAGCTCGGCCGACAGGACTACCTACTACGAGCAGTACTTC.

The table lists this clonotype with many counts. The chain employs TRBV20-1 and TRBJ1-1, with D possibly TRBD1 on 6 matching bases. Deletions cut 5 bases from V and 6 bases from J, with 13 bases between. The germline V gene has CDR1 DFQATT and CDR2 SNEGSKA (reference sequence). This CDR3 contains 12 residues. The CDR3 region has the DNA TGCAGTGCTTTCGCCACAGGGTCTGAAGCTTTCTTT. Protein: CSAFATGSEAFF.

The genes are TRBV19 and TRBJ1-1, with TRBD1 as a possible D gene (6 bases). This CDR3 contains 16 residues. Trimming shortened V by 5 bases and J by 1 base, and 17 bases separated the two germline ends. Germline CDR1 LNHDA, CDR2 SQIVND (reference sequence). CDR3 sequence (DNA): TGTGCCAGTAGTCCCTTGACGGTGACAGGGAACACTGAAGCTTTCTTT. Translation: CASSPLTVTGNTEAFF.

In the case of this clonotype: A clone one base away is much larger, so this may be a read error. The chain combines TRBV6-4 with TRBJ1-1, with D tentatively TRBD1 (5 bases). The V end lost 4 bases, the J end lost 4 bases, and 13 bases lay between the germline ends. The CDR3 contains 14 residues. CDR1 and CDR2 (germline): MRHNA, SNTAGT. The CDR3 sequence: CASSVSGSPTEAFF. CDR3 sequence (DNA): TGTGCCAGCAGTGTCTCAGGGAGCCCCACTGAAGCTTTCTTT.

The V and J genes are TRBV2 and TRBJ1-6; D might be TRBD1 (6 bases). CDR1 is SNHLY, CDR2 FYNNEI, per germline. The CDR3 has 15 residues. V lost 6 bases, J lost 8 bases, and 17 bases lay in between. CDR3: CASRGGAGVDSPLHF. The CDR3 region has the DNA TGTGCCAGCAGAGGTGGGGCAGGGGTTGATTCACCCCTCCACTTT.